The 29 T cell receptor beta chains below all came from one sample that was sequenced in a study of cytomegalovirus exposure and HLA in healthy donors. The PCR had 60 Vbeta and 13 Jbeta primers. Measured with immunoSEQ multiplex PCR; TCRdb has only the in-frame clones, and not every one. This table has 90,000 to 120,000 clones, roughly 72% appearing once. The sequencing sample was made of PBMCs. These receptors were taken from a man younger than 40 in good health and CMV-seronegative.

The gene calls are TRBV15 and TRBJ1-5, with a weak D call TRBD1 (6 bases). Deletions cut 0 bases from V and 4 bases from J, with 13 bases between. Germline V gene lookup returns CDR1 LNHNV and CDR2 YYDKDF (reference sequence). There are 16 residues in the CDR3. CDR3 sequence: CATSREDGQINQPQHF. CDR3 bases: TGTGCCACCAGCAGAGAAGATGGACAGATTAATCAGCCCCAGCATTTT.

A note on this clone: Germline and junction disagree at one end, which may indicate a read error. The rearrangement links TRBV12-5 to TRBJ2-2; TRBD2 is a possible D gene (6 bases). Germline lookup yields CDR1 LGHNT and CDR2 FRNRAP. The CDR3 is 16 amino acids. CDR3 DNA: TGTGCTAGTGGTTTGGTAATGCGGGGTCACACCGGGGGGCTGTTTTTT. This codes for CASGLVMRGHTGGLFF.

The gene calls are TRBV20-1 and TRBJ1-1; D is ambiguous. CDR1 is DFQATT and CDR2 is SNEGSKA in the germline V gene (reference sequence). Between the trimmed V and J ends, which lost 5 bases and 6 bases, there was a span of 7 bases. This CDR3 contains 10 residues. The CDR3 sequence is CSASRAEAFF. Here the CDR3 DNA reads TGCAGTGCTTCGAGAGCTGAAGCTTTCTTT.

The chain joins TRBV10-3 to TRBJ2-1, with D unclear. The germline gives CDR1 ENHRY, CDR2 SYGVKD. V gave up 0 bases and J gave up 6 bases, with 6 bases separating them. The CDR3 sequence is 13 residues long. In DNA, the CDR3 is TGTGCCATCAGTGAGTCGCCTAGCAATGAGCAGTTCTTC. It is translated as CAISESPSNEQFF.

The rearrangement links TRBV28 to TRBJ1-2; D is uncertain. V dropped 2 bases and J dropped 4 bases, with 14 bases sitting between them. CDR1 is MDHEN, CDR2 SYDVKM, per germline. The CDR3 runs to 15 residues. The CDR3 loop reads CASSLNSPYVYGYTF. The CDR3 region has the DNA TGTGCCAGCAGTTTAAATAGCCCCTACGTCTATGGCTACACCTTC.

The chain couples TRBV7-2 to TRBJ2-7; TRBD2 matches at 9 bases. CDR1 SGHTA and CDR2 FQGNSA come from the germline V gene. The CDR3 is 12 amino acids. The trim removed 5 bases at V and 5 bases at J, leaving 1 base unmatched. The DNA of the CDR3 is TGTGCCAGCAGCGGGACTAGCCACGAGCAGTACTTC. It yields the protein CASSGTSHEQYF.

V gene TRBV30 combines with J gene TRBJ2-7; 11 bases agree with TRBD1. The length of the CDR3 is 16 residues. Looked up from germline, CDR1 is GTSNPN and CDR2 is SVGIG (reference sequence). The J segment lost 5 bases and the V segment lost 1 base, leaving 10 bases of the junction unmatched. The CDR3 DNA reads as TGTGCCTGGAGTGAGAGTTACGGGACAGGGGGTGACGAGCAGTACTTC. Its protein is CAWSESYGTGGDEQYF.

This sequence joins TRBV4-2 and TRBJ1-2; D perhaps matches TRBD1 (5 bases). From germline, CDR1 is LGHNA and CDR2 YNFKEQ. The CDR3 contains 16 residues. With 1 base removed from V and 5 bases from J, the gap between germline ends came to 17 bases. Written as DNA, the CDR3 is TGTGCCAGCAGCCAAGTAGCCGGGGGGGGAACATATGGCTACACCTTC. It encodes CASSQVAGGGTYGYTF.

This chain links TRBV9 with TRBJ1-2, with 10 nucleotides matching TRBD1. Germline V gene lookup returns CDR1 SGDLS and CDR2 YYNGEE. CDR3 length: 15 amino acids. V dropped 4 bases and J dropped 8; count of bases not matched to a gene: 11. The CDR3 loop reads CASSPALGQGHGYTF. CDR3 DNA sequence: TGTGCCAGCAGCCCCGCCCTGGGACAGGGGCACGGCTACACCTTC.

This chain links TRBV10-3 with TRBJ1-5, with D perhaps matching TRBD1 (5 bases). This CDR3 is 15 amino acids long. Trimming took 0 bases from V and 7 from J, leaving 13 bases between them. CDR1 and CDR2 (germline): ENHRY, SYGVKD. CDR3 residues: CAISESRGEGQPQHF. CDR3 nucleotides: TGTGCCATCAGTGAGTCGCGGGGGGAAGGCCAGCCCCAGCATTTT.

The chain carries TRBV9 and TRBJ1-1; D is undetermined. The CDR3 is made up of 14 amino acids. Trimming removed 4 bases at V and 0 bases at J, with 10 bases between. Germline lookup yields CDR1 SGDLS and CDR2 YYNGEE. In DNA, the CDR3 is TGTGCCAGCAGCCCGGACGGGGTGAACACTGAAGCTTTCTTT. Its protein is CASSPDGVNTEAFF.

The gene calls are TRBV4-1 and TRBJ1-2, with 7 positions matching TRBD1. CDR3 length: 15 amino acids. Germline loops: CDR1 MGHRA, CDR2 YSYEKL. With 0 bases clipped from V and 6 bases from J, the junction kept 7 bases outside the gene matches. The CDR3, as DNA: TGCGCCAGCAGCCAAGATCCCCAGGGGGTTCATGGCTACACCTTC. It translates to CASSQDPQGVHGYTF.

V and J are TRBV5-1 and TRBJ2-7; 9 bases align to TRBD2. CDR3 length equals 16 residues. The ends lost 0 bases at V and 2 bases at J; junction bases unmatched: 6. CDR1 and CDR2 (germline): SGHRS, YFSETQ. This chain's CDR3 is CASSLEAASGTYEQYF. For the CDR3, the DNA is TGCGCCAGCAGCTTGGAGGCGGCTAGCGGGACCTACGAGCAGTACTTC.

The rearrangement joins TRBV28 to TRBJ2-7; weak D call: TRBD1 (6 bases). Trimming cost V 3 bases and J 1 base, with 13 bases left between them. CDR1 and CDR2 (germline): MDHEN, SYDVKM. There are 15 residues in the CDR3. This chain's CDR3 is CASSLVQGQSYEQYF. CDR3 bases: TGTGCCAGCAGTTTGGTCCAGGGGCAATCCTACGAGCAGTACTTC. Supplemented by reference TRBV28 and TRBJ2-7, the full variable domain reads DVKVTQSSRYLVKRTGEKVFLECVQDMDHENMFWYRQDPGLGLRLIYFSYDVKMKEKGDIPEGYSVSREKKERFSLILESASTNQTSMYLCASSLVQGQSYEQYFGPGTRLTVT.

This chain joins TRBV18 and TRBJ2-7; 7 bases align to TRBD1. The CDR3 has 13 residues. After removal of 6 bases from V and 2 bases from J, the junction contained 4 bases not matched to a gene. CDR1 is KGHSH, CDR2 LQKENI, per germline. CDR3 coding DNA: TGTGCCAGCTCCCCGGGACAGACCTACGAGCAGTACTTC. Protein product: CASSPGQTYEQYF. Supplemented by reference TRBV18 and TRBJ2-7, the full variable domain reads NAGVMQNPRHLVRRRGQEARLRCSPMKGHSHVYWYRQLPEEGLKFMVYLQKENIIDESGMPKERFSAEFPKEGPSILRIQQVVRGDSAAYFCASSPGQTYEQYFGPGTRLTVT.

This clone has just a few counts. This chain joins TRBV6-1 and TRBJ2-2; possible D gene TRBD1, 5 bases. Germline assignment: CDR1 MNHNS and CDR2 SASEGT. V was trimmed by 7 bases and J by 3 bases, leaving 15 bases between them. This CDR3 comprises 15 residues. CDR3 amino acids: CASNSGRIDTGELFF. The CDR3 DNA sequence: TGTGCCAGCAATTCAGGGCGAATTGACACCGGGGAGCTGTTTTTT.

The chain recombines TRBV5-6 with TRBJ1-2; D is undetermined. This CDR3 has 14 amino acids. The ends were cut back, 0 bases at V and 6 bases at J, with 12 bases in the middle. Germline CDR1 and CDR2: SGHDT and YYEEEE. The chain's CDR3 is CASSLVGRLDGYTF. The CDR3 DNA follows: TGTGCCAGCAGCTTGGTGGGCAGGTTAGATGGCTACACCTTC.

J is TRBJ2-7 and V is TRBV6-1; 7 nucleotides align to TRBD1. Per the germline V gene, CDR1 is MNHNS and CDR2 is SASEGT. Unmatched junction bases numbered 8, after V lost 7 bases and J lost 2 bases. The CDR3 has 14 residues. CDR3 DNA: TGTGCCAGCACATGGACAGGTACCACCTACGAGCAGTACTTC. Its protein is CASTWTGTTYEQYF.

This clone was observed a few times. The genes are TRBV28 and TRBJ1-5; the match to TRBD1 covers 7 bases. This CDR3 has 15 amino acids. Germline trimming cut 8 bases from V and 0 bases from J; bases unmatched to any gene: 7. CDR1 MDHEN and CDR2 SYDVKM come from the germline V gene. Written as DNA, the CDR3 is TGTGCCAGCTTCGCGGACAGGAATAGCAATCAGCCCCAGCATTTT. Translation: CASFADRNSNQPQHF.

This chain uses TRBV4-2 with TRBJ2-7, with D uncertain. The CDR3 length is 15 residues. The germline V and J ends were trimmed by 0 bases and 1 base, with 10 bases remaining between them. Looked up from germline, CDR1 is LGHNA and CDR2 is YNFKEQ. The CDR3 is CASSQESGRSYEQYF. The CDR3 coding sequence is TGTGCCAGCAGCCAAGAATCAGGAAGGTCCTACGAGCAGTACTTC.

The CDR3 reads CASSSSGGNTQYF. CDR3 bases: TGTGCCAGCAGCTCGAGTGGGGGGAACACCCAGTACTTC. This sequence joins TRBV7-2 and TRBJ2-5; D is perhaps TRBD2 (6 bases). Trimming cost V 4 bases and J 8 bases, with 14 bases left between them. CDR1 and CDR2 from the germline V gene are SGHTA and FQGNSA. This CDR3 has 13 residues.

A note on this clone: A read error may account for a junction end that differs from germline. The chain is built from TRBV9 and TRBJ2-6, with D maybe TRBD1 (5 bases). This CDR3 comprises 17 residues. Germline-derived CDR1 and CDR2 are SGDLS and YYNGEE. The CDR3: CASSVGLSNSGANVLTF. The CDR3 DNA reads TGTGCCAGCAGCGTAGGTCTCAGCAACTCTGGGGCCAACGTCTTGACTTTC.

The chain recombines TRBV6-1 with TRBJ2-3; TRBD1 matches at 11 bases. In germline, CDR1 is MNHNS, CDR2 SASEGT. V was pared by 10 bases and J by 3 bases, with 9 bases of the junction left unmatched. CDR3 size: 15 residues. CDR3: CATRDRGTGTDTQYF. Written as DNA, the CDR3 is TGTGCCACCCGGGACAGGGGGACCGGTACAGATACGCAGTATTTT.

The CDR3 sequence is CASSYTRTSTYEQYF. The CDR3 region has the DNA TGTGCCAGCAGTTACACCCGGACTTCTACCTACGAGCAGTACTTC. The chain joins TRBV6-5 to TRBJ2-7; TRBD2 might be the D (5 bases). The CDR3 is made up of 15 amino acids. V was trimmed by 2 bases and J by 2 bases, leaving 13 bases between them. The germline V gene encodes CDR1 MNHEY and CDR2 SVGAGI.

This clone was detected once. The V and J genes are TRBV2 and TRBJ2-5; perhaps TRBD2 as D (5 bases). Between the trimmed V and J ends, which lost 5 bases and 13 bases, there was a span of 11 bases. CDR1 and CDR2 (germline): SNHLY, FYNNEI. The CDR3 length is 10 residues. The CDR3 DNA is TGTGCCAGCAGTCGAGCGGCGGCGTACTTC. Its protein product is CASSRAAAYF.

This chain connects TRBV6-1 to TRBJ1-3; 7 positions match TRBD1. The CDR3 runs to 15 residues. V trimming: 6 bases; J trimming: 0 bases; junction bases outside the gene matches: 5. The germline CDR1 and CDR2 sequences are MNHNS and SASEGT. CDR3 nucleotides: TGTGCCAGCAGGGACAGGACTAACTCTGGAAACACCATATATTTT. This translates into CASRDRTNSGNTIYF.

This chain joins TRBV27 and TRBJ1-5; D is perhaps TRBD1 (5 bases). The CDR3 is 13 amino acids. Germline CDR1 reads MNHEY; CDR2 reads SMNVEV (reference sequence). The V end lost 3 bases, the J end lost 6 bases, and 9 bases lay between the germline ends. This CDR3 reads CASSFRDSQPQHF. CDR3 in DNA: TGTGCCAGCAGTTTCAGGGATAGTCAGCCCCAGCATTTT.

About this clone: One end of the junction fails to match germline, which may point to a read error. This chain links TRBV25-1 with TRBJ2-7, with 12 bases identical to TRBD1. This CDR3 region has 16 residues. Per the germline V gene, CDR1 is MGHDK and CDR2 is SYGVNS. The CDR3 loop is CASSFGTGGGRRERYF. CDR3 bases: TGTGCCAGCAGTTTTGGGACAGGGGGCGGTAGGAGGGAGCGGTACTTC.

The chain joins TRBV2 to TRBJ1-5; maybe TRBD1 (5 bases). The CDR3 is 12 amino acids. Looked up from germline, CDR1 is SNHLY and CDR2 is FYNNEI. Trimming stripped 9 bases from V and 4 bases from J, with 10 bases between. The CDR3 sequence: CASTRGNQPQHF. The CDR3 DNA sequence: TGTGCCAGTACCCGGGGGAATCAGCCCCAGCATTTT.